This entry concerns a single T cell receptor beta chain. This sample stems from a study of T cell changes during pregnancy in multiple sclerosis. The assay was immunoSEQ multiplex PCR, and TCRdb's table has in-frame clones only and misses some. Here the sample spans tens of thousands of clones, over 85% being singletons. This receptor was taken from a female donor with multiple sclerosis, enrolled in a pregnancy study. The sequenced sample was CD8+ T cells from peripheral blood mononuclear cells, obtained in the third trimester of pregnancy.

CDR3 loop: CASSQDRWLAGSQETQYF. CDR3 coding DNA: TGTGCCAGCAGCCAAGATCGCTGGCTAGCGGGTTCCCAAGAGACCCAGTACTTC. V gene TRBV4-2 combines with J gene TRBJ2-5, with TRBD2 matching over 8 bases. The V segment lost 0 bases and the J segment 1 base; nucleotides outside the gene matches: 10. The CDR3 spans 18 residues. Germline assignment: CDR1 LGHNA and CDR2 YNFKEQ.